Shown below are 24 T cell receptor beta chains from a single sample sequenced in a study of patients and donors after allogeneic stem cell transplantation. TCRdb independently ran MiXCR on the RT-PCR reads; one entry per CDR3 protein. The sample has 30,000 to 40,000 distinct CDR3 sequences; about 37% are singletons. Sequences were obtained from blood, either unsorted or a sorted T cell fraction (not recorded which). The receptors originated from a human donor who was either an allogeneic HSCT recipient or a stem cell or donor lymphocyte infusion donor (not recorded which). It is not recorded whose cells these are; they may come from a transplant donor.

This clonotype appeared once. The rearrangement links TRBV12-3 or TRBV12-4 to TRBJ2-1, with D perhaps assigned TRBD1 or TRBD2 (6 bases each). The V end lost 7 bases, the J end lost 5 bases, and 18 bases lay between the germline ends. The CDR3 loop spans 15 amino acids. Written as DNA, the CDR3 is TGTGCCAGCAAAATGGGGGGCGGGGAACACAATGAGCAGTTCTTC. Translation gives CASKMGGGEHNEQFF.

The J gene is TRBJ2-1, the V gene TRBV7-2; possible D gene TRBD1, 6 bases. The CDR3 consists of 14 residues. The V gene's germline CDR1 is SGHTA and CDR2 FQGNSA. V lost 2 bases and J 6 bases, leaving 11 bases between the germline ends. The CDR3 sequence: CASSLNQGFNEQFF. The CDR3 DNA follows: TGTGCCAGCAGCTTAAACCAGGGGTTCAATGAGCAGTTCTTC.

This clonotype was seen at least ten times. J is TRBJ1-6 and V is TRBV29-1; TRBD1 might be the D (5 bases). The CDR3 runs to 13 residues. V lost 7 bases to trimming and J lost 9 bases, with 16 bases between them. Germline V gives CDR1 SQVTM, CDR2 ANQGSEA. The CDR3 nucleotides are TGCAGCGCGGCCTCAAGCGGGGGTTCACCCCTCCACTTT. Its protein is CSAASSGGSPLHF. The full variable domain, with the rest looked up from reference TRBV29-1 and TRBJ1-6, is SAVISQKPSRDICQRGTSLTIQCQVDSQVTMMFWYRQQPGQSLTLIATANQGSEATYESGFVIDKFPISRPNLTFSTLTVSNMSPEDSSIYLCSAASSGGSPLHFGNGTRLTVT.

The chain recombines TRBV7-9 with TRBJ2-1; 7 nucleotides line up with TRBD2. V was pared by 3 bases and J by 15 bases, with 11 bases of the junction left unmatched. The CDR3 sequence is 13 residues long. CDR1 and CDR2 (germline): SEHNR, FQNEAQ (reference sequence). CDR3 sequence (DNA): TGTGCCAGCAGCTTTGGGACGGCGGGAGTGGCGTTCTTC. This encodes CASSFGTAGVAFF. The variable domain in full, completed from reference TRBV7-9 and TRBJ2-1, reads DTGVSQNPRHKITKRGQNVTFRCDPISEHNRLYWYRQTLGQGPEFLTYFQNEAQLEKSRLLSDRFSAERPKGSFSTLEIQRTEQGDSAMYLCASSFGTAGVAFFGPGTRLTVL.

The CDR3 region is CSVISGTEFPYEQYF. The CDR3 DNA is TGCAGCGTGATCTCCGGGACAGAGTTCCCCTACGAGCAGTACTTC. The chain links TRBV29-1 to TRBJ2-7; 7 bases line up with TRBD1. Trimming cost V 6 bases and J 2 bases; bases outside gene matches: 13. Looked up from germline, CDR1 is SQVTM and CDR2 is ANQGSEA. There are 15 residues in the CDR3.

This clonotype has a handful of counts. The DNA for the CDR3 is TGCGCCAGCAGTGTGCGGGGGGCGTCCTACAATGAGCAGTTCTTC. Translated, it gives CASSVRGASYNEQFF. V and J are TRBV10-1 and TRBJ2-1, with 8 positions matching TRBD2. This CDR3 spans 15 amino acids. CDR1 WNHNN and CDR2 SYGVQD come from the germline V gene (reference sequence). The V and J ends lost 4 bases and 1 base, in that order; junction bases with no gene match: 3.

Here the CDR3 reads CASRTGQAPENYGYTF. The CDR3 nucleotides read TGTGCCAGCAGAACAGGACAGGCCCCGGAAAACTATGGCTACACCTTC. The V gene is TRBV12-3 or TRBV12-4, the J gene TRBJ1-2; 7 bases map to TRBD1. The CDR3 is 16 amino acids. V was pared by 6 bases and J by 2 bases, with 12 bases of the junction left unmatched.

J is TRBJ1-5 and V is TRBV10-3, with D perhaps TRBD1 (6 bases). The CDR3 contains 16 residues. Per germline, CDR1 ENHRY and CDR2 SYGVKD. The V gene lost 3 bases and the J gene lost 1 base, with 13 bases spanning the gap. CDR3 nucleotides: TGTGCCATCAGTGATTCGAACAGGGAGAGCAATCAGCCCCAGCATTTT. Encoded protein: CAISDSNRESNQPQHF.

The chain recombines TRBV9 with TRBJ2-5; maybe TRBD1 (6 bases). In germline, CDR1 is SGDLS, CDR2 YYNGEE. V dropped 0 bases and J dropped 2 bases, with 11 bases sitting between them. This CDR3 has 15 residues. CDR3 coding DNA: TGTGCCAGCAGCGTAGACTATGGACAGCAAGAGACCCAGTACTTC. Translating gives CASSVDYGQQETQYF. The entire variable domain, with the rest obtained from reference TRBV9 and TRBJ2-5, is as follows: DSGVTQTPKHLITATGQRVTLRCSPRSGDLSVYWYQQSLDQGLQFLIQYYNGEERAKGNILERFSAQQFPDLHSELNLSSLELGDSALYFCASSVDYGQQETQYFGPGTRLLVL.

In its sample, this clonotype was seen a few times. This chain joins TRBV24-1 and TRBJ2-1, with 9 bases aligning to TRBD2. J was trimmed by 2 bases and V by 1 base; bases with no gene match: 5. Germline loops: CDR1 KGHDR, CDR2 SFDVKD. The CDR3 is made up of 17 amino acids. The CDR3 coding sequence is TGTGCCACCAGTGATTTCCCTCGCGGGGGGGCCTACAATGAGCAGTTCTTC. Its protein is CATSDFPRGGAYNEQFF.

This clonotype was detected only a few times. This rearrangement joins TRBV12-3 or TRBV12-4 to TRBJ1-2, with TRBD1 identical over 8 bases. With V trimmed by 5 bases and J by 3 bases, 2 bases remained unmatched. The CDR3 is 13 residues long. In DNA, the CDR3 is TGTGCCAGCAGTAAGACAGGGGACTATGGCTACACCTTC. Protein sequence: CASSKTGDYGYTF.

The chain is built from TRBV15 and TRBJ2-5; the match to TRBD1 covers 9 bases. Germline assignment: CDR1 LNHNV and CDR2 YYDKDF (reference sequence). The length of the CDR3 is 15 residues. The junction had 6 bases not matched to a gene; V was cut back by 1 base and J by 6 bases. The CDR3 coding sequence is TGTGCCACCAGCAGAGCTTTTGGACAGGGGAAGACCCAGTACTTC. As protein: CATSRAFGQGKTQYF.

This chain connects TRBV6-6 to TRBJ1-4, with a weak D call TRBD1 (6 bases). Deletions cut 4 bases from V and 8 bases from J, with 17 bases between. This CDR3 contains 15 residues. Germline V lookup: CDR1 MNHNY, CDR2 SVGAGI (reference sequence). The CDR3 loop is CASSSRTPGTEKLFF. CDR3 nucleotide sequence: TGTGCCAGCAGTTCAAGGACACCGGGGACAGAAAAACTGTTTTTT.

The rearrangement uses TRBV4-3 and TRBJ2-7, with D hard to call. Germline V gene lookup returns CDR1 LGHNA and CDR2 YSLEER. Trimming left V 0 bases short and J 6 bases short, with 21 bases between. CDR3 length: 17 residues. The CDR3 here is CASSQDRLGAIMVEQYV. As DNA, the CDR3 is TGCGCCAGCAGCCAAGATCGATTAGGAGCGATAATGGTCGAGCAGTACGTC.

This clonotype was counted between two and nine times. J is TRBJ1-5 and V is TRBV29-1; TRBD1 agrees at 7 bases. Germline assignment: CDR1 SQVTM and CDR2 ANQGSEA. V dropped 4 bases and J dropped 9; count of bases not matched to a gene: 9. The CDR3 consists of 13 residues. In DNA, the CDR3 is TGCAGCGTTGCTACTGACAGGGCTCGGCCCCAGCATTTT. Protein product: CSVATDRARPQHF.

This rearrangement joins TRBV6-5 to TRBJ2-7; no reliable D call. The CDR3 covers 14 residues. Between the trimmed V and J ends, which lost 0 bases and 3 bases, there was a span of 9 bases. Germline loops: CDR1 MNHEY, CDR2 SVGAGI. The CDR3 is CASSYSGSYYEQYV. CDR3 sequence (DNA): TGTGCCAGCAGTTACTCGGGCTCGTACTACGAGCAGTACGTC.

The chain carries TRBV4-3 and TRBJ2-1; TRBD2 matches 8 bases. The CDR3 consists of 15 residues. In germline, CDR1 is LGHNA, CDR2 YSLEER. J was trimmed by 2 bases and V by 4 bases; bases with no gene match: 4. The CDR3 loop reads CASSRQRGPYNEQFF. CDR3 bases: TGCGCCAGCAGCCGTCAGCGGGGGCCCTACAATGAGCAGTTCTTC.

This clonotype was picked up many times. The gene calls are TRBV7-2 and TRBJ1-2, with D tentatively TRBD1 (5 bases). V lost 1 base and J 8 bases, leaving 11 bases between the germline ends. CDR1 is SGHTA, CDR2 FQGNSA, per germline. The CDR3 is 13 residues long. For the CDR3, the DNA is TGTGCCAGCAGCTTAGGCCAGGGAGGAGGCTACACCTTC. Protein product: CASSLGQGGGYTF.

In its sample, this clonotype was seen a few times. The CDR3 coding sequence is TGTGCCAGCAGCTTAGAACCAAGGGGCTCACCCCTCCACTTT. This gives the protein CASSLEPRGSPLHF. V gene TRBV11-2 combines with J gene TRBJ1-6, with D possibly matching TRBD1 (5 bases). Trimming took 0 bases from V and 10 from J, leaving 10 bases between them. This CDR3 has 14 residues. Germline V gives CDR1 SGHAT, CDR2 FQNNGV.

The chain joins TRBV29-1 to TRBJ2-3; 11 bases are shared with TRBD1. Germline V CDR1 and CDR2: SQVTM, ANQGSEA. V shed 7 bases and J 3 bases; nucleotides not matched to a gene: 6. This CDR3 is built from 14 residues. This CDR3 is CSADRDRGTDTQYF. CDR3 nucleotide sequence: TGCAGCGCTGACCGGGACAGGGGGACAGATACGCAGTATTTT.

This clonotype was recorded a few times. The CDR3 region is CASSRTGGDEAFF. For the CDR3, the DNA is TGTGCCAGCAGCCGGACAGGGGGCGATGAAGCTTTCTTT. The chain has TRBV7-2 and TRBJ1-1; TRBD1 matches at 11 bases. Losses at the gene ends were 5 bases for V and 7 bases for J; bases not matched to a gene: 3. There are 13 residues in the CDR3. Germline V gives CDR1 SGHTA, CDR2 FQGNSA.

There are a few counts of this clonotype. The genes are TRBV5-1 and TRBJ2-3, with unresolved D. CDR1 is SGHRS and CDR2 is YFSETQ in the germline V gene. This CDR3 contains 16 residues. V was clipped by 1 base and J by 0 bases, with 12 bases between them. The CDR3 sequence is CASSLSGLLSTDTQYF. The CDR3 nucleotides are TGCGCCAGCAGCTTGTCCGGGCTACTCAGCACAGATACGCAGTATTTT.

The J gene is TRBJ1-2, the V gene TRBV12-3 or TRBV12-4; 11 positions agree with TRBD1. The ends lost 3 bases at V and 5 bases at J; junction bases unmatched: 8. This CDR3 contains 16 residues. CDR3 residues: CASSFRTGGLTYGYTF. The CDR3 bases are TGTGCCAGCAGTTTCCGGACAGGGGGCCTCACTTATGGCTACACCTTC.

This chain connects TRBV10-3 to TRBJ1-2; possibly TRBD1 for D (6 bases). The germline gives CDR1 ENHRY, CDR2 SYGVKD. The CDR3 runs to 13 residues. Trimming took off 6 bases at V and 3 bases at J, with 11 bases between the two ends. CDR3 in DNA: TGTGCCATCAGGGGACCAGGGGACTATGGCTACACCTTC. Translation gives CAIRGPGDYGYTF.